This entry lists 10 T cell receptor beta chains sequenced from one sample in a study of PD-L1 blockade in urothelial cancer. Generated by immunoSEQ multiplex PCR, the TCRdb table keeps only in-frame clones and is missing some. The table includes about 72,000 clones, roughly 84% detected once. The starting material was PBMCs, obtained around atezolizumab (anti-PD-L1) treatment. All receptors come from a man between 65 and 85 years old with urothelial cancer.

The V gene is TRBV29-1, the J gene TRBJ2-5; 7 bases align to TRBD1. The length of the CDR3 is 14 residues. The J segment lost 6 bases and the V segment lost 0 bases, leaving 7 bases of the junction unmatched. Germline V gene sequence: CDR1 SQVTM, CDR2 ANQGSEA. The CDR3 sequence: CSVEDTTGRKTQYF. The DNA of the CDR3 is TGCAGCGTTGAAGACACGACAGGGAGAAAGACCCAGTACTTC.

This chain joins TRBV29-1 and TRBJ1-1; D unresolved. Per the germline V gene, CDR1 is SQVTM and CDR2 is ANQGSEA. The V end was cut by 4 bases, the J end by 3 bases, with 15 bases between. The CDR3 runs 14 residues. The CDR3: CSVGSLRGYTEAFF. The CDR3 DNA follows: TGCAGCGTTGGTTCCCTCCGAGGGTACACTGAAGCTTTCTTT.

The V gene is TRBV28, the J gene TRBJ1-2, with D hard to call. The V gene's germline CDR1 is MDHEN and CDR2 SYDVKM. The V end lost 2 bases, the J end lost 6 bases, and 19 bases lay between the germline ends. The CDR3 is 16 residues long. In DNA, the CDR3 is TGTGCCAGCAGTTTAACGTTACAGCCTGGTATCAATGGCTACACCTTC. Translated, it gives CASSLTLQPGINGYTF.

The DNA for the CDR3 is TGTGCCAGCAGCCCACAGGGAGGGCTCTATGGCTACACCTTC. Translated: CASSPQGGLYGYTF. The rearrangement uses TRBV27 and TRBJ1-2, with TRBD1 as a possible D gene (6 bases). CDR3 length: 14 residues. Germline CDR1 and CDR2: MNHEY and SMNVEV (reference sequence). The V and J ends lost 6 bases and 4 bases respectively, with 15 bases between them.

V gene TRBV13 combines with J gene TRBJ2-7, with D tentatively TRBD1 (5 bases). Trimming pared 5 bases from V and 3 bases from J, leaving 8 bases between. Germline CDR1 and CDR2: PRHDT and FYEKMQ (reference sequence). This CDR3 comprises 12 residues. CDR3 nucleotides: TGTGCCAGCAGCCGTGACAGCTACGAGCAGTACTTC. Its protein is CASSRDSYEQYF.

The chain uses TRBV28 and TRBJ2-1; a weak D match, TRBD1 (5 bases). The V and J ends lost 6 bases and 5 bases respectively, with 17 bases between them. This CDR3 region has 15 residues. Germline V gives CDR1 MDHEN, CDR2 SYDVKM. CDR3 protein: CASSPPRQIHNEQFF. CDR3 DNA sequence: TGTGCCAGCAGCCCCCCCCGACAGATCCACAATGAGCAGTTCTTC.

The chain couples TRBV28 to TRBJ2-7; 8 bases align to TRBD1. The germline gives CDR1 MDHEN, CDR2 SYDVKM. The CDR3 consists of 15 residues. The ends lost 3 bases at V and 0 bases at J; junction bases unmatched: 4. DNA for the CDR3: TGTGCCAGCAGTTTTCCCGGACAGGGCTCCTACGAGCAGTACTTC. This codes for CASSFPGQGSYEQYF.

J is TRBJ2-1 and V is TRBV6-1, with D perhaps matching TRBD1 (6 bases). This CDR3 contains 14 residues. Germline CDR1 MNHNS, CDR2 SASEGT. The ends were cut back, 10 bases at V and 8 bases at J, with 21 bases in the middle. The CDR3 region has the DNA TGTGCCACAAAAGACAGGACTGGATCATATGAGCAGTTCTTC. Translation: CATKDRTGSYEQFF.

A word on this clone: Sequence at one end of the junction differs from germline and may be a read error. The V gene is TRBV7-2, the J gene TRBJ2-1, with a weak D call TRBD2 (7 bases). Germline CDR1 reads SGHTA; CDR2 reads FQGNSA. The CDR3 runs 15 residues. The CDR3 nucleotides read TGTGCCAGCAGCTTGGGGGGGGCCTCCTTCAATGAGCAGTTCTTC. Encoded protein: CASSLGGASFNEQFF.

V gene TRBV28 combines with J gene TRBJ2-2; 7 bases map to TRBD2. The J segment lost 4 bases and the V segment lost 6 bases, leaving 2 bases of the junction unmatched. The CDR3 spans 13 residues. Germline V lookup: CDR1 MDHEN, CDR2 SYDVKM. In DNA form, the CDR3 reads TGTGCCAGCAGCTGGGAGGGCACCGGGGAGCTGTTTTTT. This sequence encodes CASSWEGTGELFF. Looking up the rest from reference TRBV28 and TRBJ2-2 gives the full variable domain: DVKVTQSSRYLVKRTGEKVFLECVQDMDHENMFWYRQDPGLGLRLIYFSYDVKMKEKGDIPEGYSVSREKKERFSLILESASTNQTSMYLCASSWEGTGELFFGEGSRLTVL.